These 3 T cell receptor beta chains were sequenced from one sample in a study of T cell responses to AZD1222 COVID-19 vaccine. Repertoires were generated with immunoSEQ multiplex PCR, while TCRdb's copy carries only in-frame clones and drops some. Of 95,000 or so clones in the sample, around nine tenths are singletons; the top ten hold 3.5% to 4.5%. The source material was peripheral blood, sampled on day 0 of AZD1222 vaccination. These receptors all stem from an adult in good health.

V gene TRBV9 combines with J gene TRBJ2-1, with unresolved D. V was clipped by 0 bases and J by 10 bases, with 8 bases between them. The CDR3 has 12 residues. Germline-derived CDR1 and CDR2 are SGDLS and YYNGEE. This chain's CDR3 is CASSVVGREQFF. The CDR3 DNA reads TGTGCCAGCAGCGTAGTCGGACGAGAGCAGTTCTTC. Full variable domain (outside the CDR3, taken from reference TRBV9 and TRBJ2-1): DSGVTQTPKHLITATGQRVTLRCSPRSGDLSVYWYQQSLDQGLQFLIQYYNGEERAKGNILERFSAQQFPDLHSELNLSSLELGDSALYFCASSVVGREQFFGPGTRLTVL.

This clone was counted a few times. In DNA, the CDR3 is TGTGCCAGCAGTTTCCAACTGGGGACAGGGCTTATCAGCAATCAGCCCCAGCATTTT. It encodes CASSFQLGTGLISNQPQHF. This sequence joins TRBV28 and TRBJ1-5; 9 bases agree with TRBD1. The V gene's germline CDR1 is MDHEN and CDR2 SYDVKM. The CDR3 contains 19 residues. With 3 bases clipped from V and 1 base from J, the junction kept 13 bases outside the gene matches.

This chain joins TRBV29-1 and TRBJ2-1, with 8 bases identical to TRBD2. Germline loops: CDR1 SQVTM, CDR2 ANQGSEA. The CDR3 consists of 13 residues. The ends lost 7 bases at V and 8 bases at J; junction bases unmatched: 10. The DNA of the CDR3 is TGCAGCGACGGGAGTAGCGGGGTGGATGAGCAGTTCTTC. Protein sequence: CSDGSSGVDEQFF.